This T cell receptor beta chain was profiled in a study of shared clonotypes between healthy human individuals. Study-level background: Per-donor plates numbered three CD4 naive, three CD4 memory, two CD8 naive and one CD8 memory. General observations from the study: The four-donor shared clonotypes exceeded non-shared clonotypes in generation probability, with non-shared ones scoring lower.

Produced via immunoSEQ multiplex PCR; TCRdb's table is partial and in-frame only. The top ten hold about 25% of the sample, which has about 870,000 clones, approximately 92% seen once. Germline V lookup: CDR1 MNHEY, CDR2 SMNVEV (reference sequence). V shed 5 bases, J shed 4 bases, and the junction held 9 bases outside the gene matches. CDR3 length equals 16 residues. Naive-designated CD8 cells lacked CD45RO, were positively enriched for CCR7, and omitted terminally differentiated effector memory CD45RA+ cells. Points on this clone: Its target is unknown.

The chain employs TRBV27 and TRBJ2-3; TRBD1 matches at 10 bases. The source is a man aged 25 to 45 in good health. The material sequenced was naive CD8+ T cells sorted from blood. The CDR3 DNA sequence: TGTGCCAGCAGTCCAAGGGACAGGGGTTCATCAGATACGCAGTATTTT. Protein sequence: CASSPRDRGSSDTQYF.